These T cell receptor beta chains were read from a single sample in a study of shared clonotypes between healthy human individuals. Produced via immunoSEQ multiplex PCR; TCRdb's table is partial and in-frame only. The table shows 1 million to 1.2 million clones, with roughly 80% occurring only once. The source material was memory CD4+ T cells from PBMCs. The receptors shown here come from a man between 18 and 29 years old in good health. Some clones in this sample may be carry-over from other donors' samples. Each CDR3 is given with its conserved first and last residue. Fields, in order: clone size, V gene, J gene, D gene, CDR3 protein, CDR3 DNA. D genes are given only for firm matches. Only some rows state a clone size, as once, few, many or a class for expanded clones.

-	TRBV7-2	TRBJ2-7	-	CASRLVNGIQGEQYF	TGTGCCAGCAGGCTGGTGAACGGGATCCAGGGGGAGCAGTACTTC
-	TRBV21-1	TRBJ2-1	-	CASSKGCSQGGRAPVEQFF	TGTGCCAGCAGCAAAGGATGTAGTCAGGGCGGGAGGGCCCCGGTTGAGCAGTTCTTC
-	TRBV6-1	TRBJ2-7	TRBD1	CASSRTGGLMEQYF	TGTGCCAGCAGCCGGACAGGGGGCCTGATGGAGCAGTACTTC
-	TRBV20-1	TRBJ1-2	-	CSATANYGYTF	TGCAGTGCTACAGCAAACTATGGCTACACCTTC
-	TRBV28	TRBJ2-5	-	CASSFPTGTAQETQYF	TGTGCCAGCAGTTTTCCCACCGGAACGGCCCAAGAGACCCAGTACTTC
-	TRBV30	TRBJ2-2	-	CAWDVPGELFF	TGTGCCTGGGACGTTCCGGGGGAGCTGTTTTTT
-	TRBV5-1	TRBJ2-2	TRBD1	CASSLQGAAGELFF	TGCGCCAGCAGCTTACAGGGGGCGGCCGGGGAGCTGTTTTTT
few	TRBV10-3	TRBJ2-7	-	CAISDQGNEQYF	TGTGCCATCAGTGACCAGGGCAACGAGCAGTACTTC
few	TRBV11-1	TRBJ2-7	-	CASAWGFSYEQYF	TGTGCCAGCGCCTGGGGATTCTCCTACGAGCAGTACTTC
few	TRBV7-8	TRBJ1-4	TRBD1	CASSLGFTGGSREKLFF	TGTGCCAGCAGCTTAGGGTTCACAGGGGGGTCTAGGGAAAAACTGTTTTTT
-	TRBV11-2	TRBJ2-5	TRBD2	CASSLQPPSGGYQETQYF	TGTGCCAGCAGCTTACAACCCCCTAGCGGTGGGTACCAAGAGACCCAGTACTTC
few	TRBV5-1	TRBJ2-1	-	CASSLRIAFNEQFF	TGCGCCAGCAGCTTGAGGATTGCTTTCAATGAGCAGTTCTTC
-	TRBV18	TRBJ2-1	-	CASSPRRDNEQFF	TGTGCCAGCTCACCACGGCGGGACAATGAGCAGTTCTTC
-	TRBV30	TRBJ2-7	-	CAWSPGSFPSYEQYF	TGTGCCTGGAGCCCGGGCAGTTTCCCATCCTACGAGCAGTACTTC
few	TRBV21-1	TRBJ2-7	-	CASSKVPGQGYYEQYF	TGTGCCAGCAGCAAAGTTCCGGGACAGGGGTACTACGAGCAGTACTTC
many	TRBV5-1	TRBJ2-4	-	CASSLEGQPGNIQYF	TGCGCCAGCAGCCTAGAGGGCCAACCCGGAAACATTCAGTACTTC
-	TRBV6-6	TRBJ1-6	TRBD1	CASSYQTGNSPLHF	TGTGCCAGCAGTTACCAGACAGGGAATTCACCCCTCCACTTT
-	TRBV11-3	TRBJ2-1	TRBD2	CASSLGLAGNDEQFF	TGTGCCAGCAGCTTAGGTCTAGCGGGTAATGATGAGCAGTTCTTC
-	TRBV5-1	TRBJ2-2	TRBD2	CASRYLAGGYTGELFF	TGCGCCAGCAGATATCTCGCGGGAGGATACACCGGGGAGCTGTTTTTT
-	TRBV4-3	TRBJ2-1	TRBD2	CASSQEGLAGKKTYNEQFF	TGCGCCAGCAGCCAAGAGGGACTAGCGGGAAAGAAGACCTACAATGAGCAGTTCTTC
-	TRBV11-3	TRBJ2-3	-	CASSLASVTDTQYF	TGTGCCAGCAGCTTAGCCTCCGTGACAGATACGCAGTATTTT
once	TRBV4-3	TRBJ2-3	TRBD2	CASSQEGVGRGRISTDTQYF	TGCGCCAGCAGCCAAGAGGGGGTGGGTCGCGGGAGGATTAGCACAGATACGCAGTATTTT
-	TRBV28	TRBJ2-7	TRBD2	CASSYNKRETPSFEQYF	TGTGCCAGCAGCTACAATAAGCGGGAGACGCCCTCATTCGAGCAGTACTTC
-	TRBV3-1/TRBV3-2	TRBJ2-7	-	CASGYEQYF	TGTGCCAGCGGCTACGAGCAGTACTTC
-	TRBV6-6	TRBJ1-2	-	CASSYLGEGGYTF	TGTGCCAGCAGTTACCTCGGGGAAGGTGGCTACACCTTC
-	TRBV29-1	TRBJ2-1	TRBD1	CSVDGTGGIEQFF	TGCAGCGTTGACGGGACAGGGGGAATTGAGCAGTTCTTC
few	TRBV5-4	TRBJ2-5	TRBD1	CASRTGLQETQYF	TGTGCCAGCAGGACAGGGCTCCAAGAGACCCAGTACTTC
-	TRBV5-1	TRBJ1-1	TRBD1	CASSRTGGNTEAFF	TGCGCCAGCAGTCGGACAGGAGGGAACACTGAAGCTTTCTTT
-	TRBV2	TRBJ2-7	-	CASRTGLYEQYF	TGTGCCAGCAGAACCGGACTATACGAGCAGTACTTC
-	TRBV28	TRBJ1-2	-	CASSLMGSRGYGYTF	TGTGCCAGCAGTTTAATGGGTTCGCGTGGCTATGGCTACACCTTC
few	TRBV9	TRBJ2-1	-	CASSVTRGRPFF	TGTGCCAGCAGCGTTACTCGGGGGCGGCCGTTCTTC
few	TRBV2	TRBJ1-2	TRBD1	CASRDRVSGYTF	TGTGCCAGCAGAGACAGGGTTAGTGGCTACACCTTC
-	TRBV7-9	TRBJ1-2	TRBD1	CASSQGVNYGYTF	TGTGCCAGCAGCCAGGGGGTTAACTATGGCTACACCTTC
many	TRBV10-3	TRBJ1-1	-	CATRQNTEAFF	TGTGCCACCCGACAGAACACTGAAGCTTTCTTT
-	TRBV30	TRBJ1-2	-	CAWSENREYGYTF	TGTGCCTGGAGTGAGAACAGGGAATATGGCTACACCTTC
-	TRBV2	TRBJ1-3	-	CASEDSRAGNTIYF	TGTGCCAGCGAAGACAGCCGTGCCGGAAACACCATATATTTT
-	TRBV7-2	TRBJ1-2	-	CASSRGRPNYGYTF	TGTGCCAGCAGTCGGGGGAGGCCTAACTATGGCTACACCTTC
-	TRBV7-8	TRBJ2-1	-	CASSLLGGTREQFF	TGTGCCAGCAGCTTACTTGGGGGGACTCGCGAGCAGTTCTTC
-	TRBV7-2	TRBJ1-1	-	CASSSQRDTEAFF	TGTGCCAGCAGCTCACAGCGAGACACTGAAGCTTTCTTT
few	TRBV5-1	TRBJ2-3	TRBD1	CASSTGTGGASDTQYF	TGCGCCAGCAGCACAGGGACAGGGGGCGCGTCCGATACGCAGTATTTT
-	TRBV10-1	TRBJ1-1	-	CASKGTLNTEAFF	TGCGCCAGCAAGGGCACCTTGAACACTGAAGCTTTCTTT
-	TRBV4-1	TRBJ2-1	-	CASSHPGRGSYNEQFF	TGCGCCAGCAGCCATCCCGGCAGGGGCTCCTACAATGAGCAGTTCTTC
-	TRBV5-4	TRBJ1-5	-	CASSWLTVYSNQPQHF	TGTGCCAGCAGCTGGTTGACAGTCTATAGCAATCAGCCCCAGCATTTT
-	TRBV18	TRBJ2-3	-	CASSPTVGVSTDTQYF	TGTGCCAGCTCACCTACCGTTGGGGTCAGCACAGATACGCAGTATTTT
-	TRBV27	TRBJ2-3	-	CASSLGTGLGDTQYF	TGTGCCAGCAGCTTAGGAACAGGCCTGGGAGATACGCAGTATTTT